This record concerns one T cell receptor beta chain sequence. The antigen is not known. Gene labels here are mouse ones. From the germline J gene comes the end of the CDR3, since the read stops 4 residues before it. The sample belongs to a study of CD8+ T cells in alopecia areata. Study-level information: The graft donors were roughly 6-13-month-old C3H/HeJ mice with spontaneous alopecia, and their skin went to approximately 7-10-week-old female C3H/HeJ mice. Study conclusions and caveats: Normal-skin resident alphabeta T cells also appear among scalp sample sequences. With patients, TCR sharing proved less clear than in mice, a difference possibly related to HLA. Greater clonality was observed in lesional scalp samples, especially alopecia totalis/universalis, versus normal scalp.

Scientists pooled cutaneous lymph node cells and sorted them on CD4, CD8alpha, NKG2D, NKG2ACE and other markers. It was cDNA, reverse transcribed from extracted RNA, that served as the sequencing template. Profiled with immunoSEQ multiplex PCR; TCRdb holds only in-frame clones, not every one. In total the sample includes around 300,000 clones, none of them seen once. CDR1 is NSQYPW and CDR2 is LRSPGD in the germline V gene (reference sequence). This CDR3 spans 15 amino acids. Sequenced material: CD4+ T cells sorted from a lymph node. The V and J genes are TRBV1 and TRBJ1-1, with 7 bases lining up with TRBD1. The clonotype comes from a C3H/HeJ mouse with alopecia areata. As its MHC haplotype, the strain has H2-k. The CDR3 is CTCSAALGRGTEVFF. The CDR3 bases that were read are TGCACCTGCAGTGCAGCCTTGGGCAGGGGGACA.